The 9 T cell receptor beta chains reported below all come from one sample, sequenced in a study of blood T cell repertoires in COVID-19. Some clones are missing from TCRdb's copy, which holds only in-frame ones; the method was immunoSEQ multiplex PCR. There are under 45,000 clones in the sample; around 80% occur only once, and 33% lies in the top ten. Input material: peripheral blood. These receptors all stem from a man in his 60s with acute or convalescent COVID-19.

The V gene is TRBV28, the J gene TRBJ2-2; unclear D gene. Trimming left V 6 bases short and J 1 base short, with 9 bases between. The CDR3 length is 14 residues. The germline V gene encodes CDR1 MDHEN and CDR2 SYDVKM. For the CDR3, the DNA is TGTGCCAGCAGCTACACGGGGAACACCGGGGAGCTGTTTTTT. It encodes CASSYTGNTGELFF.

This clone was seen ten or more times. CDR3 nucleotides: TGTGCCAGCAGCTTAGGCGGGACAGGGGGAGGCGAGCAGTACTTC. This gives the protein CASSLGGTGGGEQYF. This rearrangement joins TRBV11-2 to TRBJ2-7; TRBD1 agrees at 11 bases. The V and J ends lost 1 base and 6 bases, in that order; junction bases with no gene match: 5. The CDR3 contains 15 residues. The germline V gene encodes CDR1 SGHAT and CDR2 FQNNGV.

The DNA for the CDR3 is TGTGCCAGCACCCATAGCGGGAGCGGCGAGCAGTACTTC. Translating gives CASTHSGSGEQYF. The V gene is TRBV5-6, the J gene TRBJ2-7, with TRBD2 identical over 9 bases. V lost 6 bases and J lost 6; bases outside the gene matches: 7. The V gene's germline CDR1 is SGHDT and CDR2 YYEEEE. The CDR3 runs 13 residues.

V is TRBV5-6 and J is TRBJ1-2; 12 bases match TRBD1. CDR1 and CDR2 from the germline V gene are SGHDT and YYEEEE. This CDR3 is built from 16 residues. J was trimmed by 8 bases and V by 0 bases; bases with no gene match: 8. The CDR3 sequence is CASSLDPGQGAQGYTF. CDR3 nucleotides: TGTGCCAGCAGCTTGGATCCGGGACAGGGGGCTCAGGGCTACACCTTC. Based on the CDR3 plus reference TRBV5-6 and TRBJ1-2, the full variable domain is DAGVTQSPTHLIKTRGQQVTLRCSPKSGHDTVSWYQQALGQGPQFIFQYYEEEERQRGNFPDRFSGHQFPNYSSELNVNALLLGDSALYLCASSLDPGQGAQGYTFGSGTRLTVV.

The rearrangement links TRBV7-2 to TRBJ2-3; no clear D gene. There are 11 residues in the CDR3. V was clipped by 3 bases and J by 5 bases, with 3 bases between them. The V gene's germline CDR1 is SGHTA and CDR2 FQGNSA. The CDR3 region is CASSFKDTQYF. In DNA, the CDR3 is TGTGCCAGCAGCTTTAAAGATACGCAGTATTTT.

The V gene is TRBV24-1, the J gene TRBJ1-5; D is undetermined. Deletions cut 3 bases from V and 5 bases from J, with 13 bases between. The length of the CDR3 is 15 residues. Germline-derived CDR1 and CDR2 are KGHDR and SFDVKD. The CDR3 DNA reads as TGTGCCACCAGTGATCGCGGGCAGGTTGATCAGCCCCAGCATTTT. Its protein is CATSDRGQVDQPQHF.

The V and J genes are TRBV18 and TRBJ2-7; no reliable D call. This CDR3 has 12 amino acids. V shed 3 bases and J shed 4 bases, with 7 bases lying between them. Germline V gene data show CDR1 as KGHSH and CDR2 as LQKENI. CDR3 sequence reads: CASSPQDYEQYF. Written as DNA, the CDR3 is TGTGCCAGCTCACCGCAGGATTACGAGCAGTACTTC.

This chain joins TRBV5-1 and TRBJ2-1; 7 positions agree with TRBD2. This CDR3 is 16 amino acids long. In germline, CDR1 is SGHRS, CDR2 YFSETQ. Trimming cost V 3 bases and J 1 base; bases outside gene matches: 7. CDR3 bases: TGCGCCAGCAGCTCCGTCGGGAGGACTTCCTACAATGAGCAGTTCTTC. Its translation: CASSSVGRTSYNEQFF.

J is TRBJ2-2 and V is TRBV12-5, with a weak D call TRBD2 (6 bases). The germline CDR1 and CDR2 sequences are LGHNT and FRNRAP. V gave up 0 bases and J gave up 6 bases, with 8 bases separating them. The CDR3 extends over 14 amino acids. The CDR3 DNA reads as TGTGCTAGTGGTTTGGTCCGGGGGTCCGGGGAGCTGTTTTTT. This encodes CASGLVRGSGELFF.